One and the same sample provided the 23 T cell receptor beta chains below, sequenced in a study of long-term antiretroviral therapy in people with HIV. A v3.0 immunoSEQ assay was performed at survey level. TCRdb keeps only in-frame clones here, not all; method: immunoSEQ multiplex PCR. The sample lists about 21,000 clones; roughly 80% were seen once. The sequences come from unsorted PBMCs, collected 0.2 years after starting antiretroviral therapy. These receptors were obtained from a woman aged 30 to 39 with HIV.

This clone was observed once. The rearrangement uses TRBV11-2 and TRBJ1-3, with a tentative D call TRBD1 (6 bases). Germline V lookup: CDR1 SGHAT, CDR2 FQNNGV. The ends were cut back, 3 bases at V and 0 bases at J, with 15 bases in the middle. The CDR3 has 17 amino acids. The CDR3 loop reads CASSLSNRVYSGNTIYF. In DNA, the CDR3 is TGTGCCAGCAGCTTGTCGAACAGGGTATACTCTGGAAACACCATATATTTT.

The chain combines TRBV5-5 with TRBJ1-2; 10 bases are a match to TRBD1. The length of the CDR3 is 13 residues. Losses at the gene ends were 9 bases for V and 6 bases for J; bases not matched to a gene: 8. Looked up from germline, CDR1 is SGHKS and CDR2 is YYEKEE (reference sequence). DNA for the CDR3: TGTGCCACAACTCCGGGGACAGGGGATGGCTACACCTTC. This gives the protein CATTPGTGDGYTF.

This rearrangement joins TRBV5-1 to TRBJ1-1; tentative D call: TRBD1 (6 bases). Germline CDR1 is SGHRS and CDR2 is YFSETQ. The CDR3 is 14 residues long. The germline V and J ends were trimmed by 0 bases and 4 bases, with 10 bases remaining between them. The CDR3 region is CASSLVQGGTEAFF. As DNA, the CDR3 is TGCGCCAGCAGCTTGGTACAGGGAGGCACTGAAGCTTTCTTT.

A word on this clone: The junction and the germline gene differ at one end; a read error may be behind it. The gene calls are TRBV20-1 and TRBJ1-4; D gene uncertain. In germline, CDR1 is DFQATT, CDR2 SNEGSKA (reference sequence). CDR3 size: 11 residues. The CDR3 DNA sequence: TGCAGTGCTAGGTTAGATAAAAATCTGTTTTTT. Its protein product is CSARLDKNLFF.

This sequence joins TRBV30 and TRBJ2-5, with 13 bases aligning to TRBD2. From germline, CDR1 is GTSNPN and CDR2 SVGIG (reference sequence). The length of the CDR3 is 13 residues. J lost 5 bases, V lost 3 bases, and 0 bases had no gene match. In nucleotides, the CDR3 is TGTGCCTGGAGACTAGCGGGGGGGGAGACCCAGTACTTC. Residues: CAWRLAGGETQYF. Full variable domain (outside the CDR3, taken from reference TRBV30 and TRBJ2-5): SQTIHQWPATLVQPVGSPLSLECTVEGTSNPNLYWYRQAAGRGLQLLFYSVGIGQISSEVPQNLSASRPQDRQFILSSKKLLLSDSGFYLCAWRLAGGETQYFGPGTRLLVL.

This chain uses TRBV11-1 with TRBJ2-7, with D possibly called TRBD1 or TRBD2 (5 bases each). Germline values: CDR1 SGHAT, CDR2 FQDESV (reference sequence). This CDR3 spans 13 amino acids. The V end was cut by 5 bases, the J end by 4 bases, with 12 bases between. The CDR3 sequence: CASSPEGLYEQYV. In DNA, the CDR3 is TGTGCCAGCAGCCCCGAGGGGCTATACGAGCAGTACGTC.

The chain joins TRBV30 to TRBJ1-4, with TRBD1 matching over 7 bases. The CDR3 is 14 residues long. Germline CDR1 is GTSNPN and CDR2 is SVGIG (reference sequence). The ends lost 4 bases at V and 5 bases at J; junction bases unmatched: 7. This CDR3 is CAWTRTGPNEKLFF. CDR3 in DNA: TGTGCCTGGACTCGGACAGGCCCGAATGAAAAACTGTTTTTT.

This clone has more than one count but fewer than ten. V and J are TRBV18 and TRBJ2-2; D ambiguous. The CDR3 is 11 amino acids. CDR1 is KGHSH, CDR2 LQKENI, per germline. Trimming cost V 8 bases and J 2 bases, with 3 bases left between them. CDR3 loop: CASRNTGELFF. CDR3 bases: TGTGCCAGCCGCAACACCGGGGAGCTGTTTTTT.

The chain uses TRBV7-2 and TRBJ1-2; 10 bases fit TRBD1. Germline trimming cut 5 bases from V and 2 bases from J; bases unmatched to any gene: 5. The CDR3 runs 15 residues. Germline CDR1 is SGHTA and CDR2 is FQGNSA. CDR3 residues: CASSPWTGGNYGYTF. As DNA, the CDR3 is TGTGCCAGCAGCCCGTGGACAGGGGGAAACTATGGCTACACCTTC.

The chain has TRBV5-1 and TRBJ1-6, with D unresolved. V lost 7 bases, J lost 0 bases, and 8 bases lay in between. The CDR3 consists of 14 residues. Germline V gene sequence: CDR1 SGHRS, CDR2 YFSETQ. This CDR3 reads CASCPGSYNSPLHF. As DNA, the CDR3 is TGCGCCAGCTGCCCGGGCTCCTATAATTCACCCCTCCACTTT.

The table lists this clone with a few counts. The rearrangement joins TRBV6-6 to TRBJ2-7; 7 positions match TRBD2. Germline CDR1 and CDR2: MNHNY and SVGAGI (reference sequence). The CDR3 extends over 14 amino acids. Trimming took 3 bases from V and 3 from J; bases not matched to a gene: 5. CDR3 amino acids: CASSYGGGDYEQYV. In nucleotides, the CDR3 is TGTGCCAGCAGTTATGGCGGGGGTGACTACGAGCAGTACGTC.

The CDR3 spells CASTRGALTYNEQFF. CDR3 bases: TGTGCCAGCACCCGGGGTGCGCTAACCTACAATGAGCAGTTCTTC. The gene calls are TRBV6-6 and TRBJ2-1, with a possible D match to TRBD2 (5 bases). V lost 7 bases and J 2 bases, leaving 15 bases between the germline ends. This CDR3 is built from 15 residues. The germline V gene encodes CDR1 MNHNY and CDR2 SVGAGI (reference sequence).

The chain is built from TRBV10-3 and TRBJ2-1, with D uncertain. The CDR3 covers 17 residues. V was pared by 0 bases and J by 1 base, with 13 bases between. Per germline, CDR1 ENHRY and CDR2 SYGVKD. The CDR3 reads CAISESITTKSYNEQFF. The DNA for the CDR3 is TGTGCCATCAGTGAGTCGATCACGACCAAGTCCTACAATGAGCAGTTCTTC.

This clone was picked up a small number of times. This chain connects TRBV6-6 to TRBJ1-2; TRBD1 aligns across 9 bases. The germline CDR1 and CDR2 sequences are MNHNY and SVGAGI (reference sequence). The CDR3 contains 12 residues. V lost 4 bases and J lost 6; bases outside the gene matches: 0. The CDR3 reads CASSWTGDGYTF. CDR3 bases: TGTGCCAGCAGTTGGACAGGGGATGGCTACACCTTC.

The chain couples TRBV5-1 to TRBJ2-5; TRBD1 matches 9 bases. CDR1 and CDR2 (germline): SGHRS, YFSETQ. This CDR3 is 13 amino acids long. With V trimmed by 4 bases and J by 3 bases, 1 base remained unmatched. The CDR3 DNA reads as TGCGCCAGCAGCCGACAGGGGGAAGAGACCCAGTACTTC. The encoded protein is CASSRQGEETQYF.

This chain uses TRBV7-6 with TRBJ2-1; unclear D gene. There are 13 residues in the CDR3. Trimming shortened V by 3 bases and J by 8 bases, and 11 bases separated the two germline ends. Per germline, CDR1 SGHVS and CDR2 FNYEAQ. The CDR3 DNA sequence: TGTGCCAGCAGCTTTATCCCGACCGATGAGCAGTTCTTC. Amino acids: CASSFIPTDEQFF.

The chain joins TRBV21-1 to TRBJ2-7; the table's D call, TRBD1, was not checked against the DNA. TRBV21-1 is shown as a pseudogene. The CDR3 totals 16 residues. CDR3 loop: CASSAERTGGQYEQYF. The CDR3 DNA reads TGTGCCAGCAGCGCGGAACGAACAGGGGGTCAGTACGAGCAGTACTTC.

This clone was counted between two and nine times. The chain employs TRBV29-1 and TRBJ2-1; the D call may be TRBD1 or TRBD2 (6 bases each). Looked up from germline, CDR1 is SQVTM and CDR2 is ANQGSEA. V dropped 1 base and J dropped 3 bases, with 16 bases sitting between them. The CDR3 totals 16 residues. CDR3 sequence (DNA): TGCAGCGTTGAAGGGACTCGGGGGCGAAGCTACAATGAGCAGTTCTTC. Its translation is CSVEGTRGRSYNEQFF.

The chain has TRBV5-8 and TRBJ1-5; the D gene is possibly TRBD1 (5 bases). The germline V gene has CDR1 SGHTS and CDR2 YDEGEE. The CDR3 sequence is 13 residues long. The V and J ends lost 2 bases and 6 bases respectively, with 9 bases between them. The CDR3 DNA reads TGTGCCAGCAGCTTCAGGGAATTTCAGCCCCAGCATTTT. Protein product: CASSFREFQPQHF.

The V and J genes are TRBV9 and TRBJ1-3, with a tentative D call TRBD1 (5 bases). Germline CDR1 and CDR2: SGDLS and YYNGEE. The CDR3 consists of 16 residues. Deletions cut 4 bases from V and 0 bases from J, with 14 bases between. In nucleotides, the CDR3 is TGTGCCAGCAGCCCCCAACGGGGGTCCTCTGGAAACACCATATATTTT. It encodes CASSPQRGSSGNTIYF.

This clone was recorded a few times. The rearrangement links TRBV10-3 to TRBJ2-7; 11 positions match TRBD1. CDR3 length: 13 residues. In germline, CDR1 is ENHRY, CDR2 SYGVKD. V gave up 8 bases and J gave up 4 bases; unmatched junction bases: 4. The CDR3 here is CAILGTGGYEQYF. The CDR3 DNA is TGTGCCATCCTTGGGACAGGGGGGTACGAGCAGTACTTC.

The rearrangement links TRBV5-1 to TRBJ2-3, with 9 bases aligning to TRBD2. V lost 4 bases, J lost 0 bases, and 3 bases stayed unmatched. The CDR3 is made up of 15 amino acids. Per germline, CDR1 SGHRS and CDR2 YFSETQ. CDR3 sequence: CASSVAGASTDTQYF. CDR3 in DNA: TGCGCCAGCAGCGTAGCGGGGGCCAGCACAGATACGCAGTATTTT.

The J gene is TRBJ2-1, the V gene TRBV7-9; possibly TRBD2 for D (6 bases). Germline V CDR1 and CDR2: SEHNR, FQNEAQ (reference sequence). The ends were cut back, 5 bases at V and 7 bases at J, with 24 bases in the middle. The CDR3 length is 17 residues. The CDR3 here is CASSASVLSGHFNEQFF. The CDR3 region has the DNA TGTGCCAGCAGCGCCAGCGTTCTAAGCGGGCACTTTAATGAGCAGTTCTTC.